This TCR beta chain is drawn from a study of cytomegalovirus exposure and HLA in healthy donors. Points from the study as a whole: In presence/absence analyses, roughly uniform sequencing depth across donors was assumed.

J lost 1 base, V lost 3 bases, and 9 bases had no gene match. Germline V gene data show CDR1 as MDHEN and CDR2 as SYDVKM. The CDR3 has 18 amino acids. Concerning this clone: Its target is unknown.

The primer mix had 60 Vbeta and 13 Jbeta primers. Assay used: immunoSEQ multiplex PCR; TCRdb lists only in-frame clones, some missing. In the table there are some 110,000 clones, around three quarters of which are singletons. The chain carries TRBV28 and TRBJ2-5; 12 bases are a match to TRBD2. The source of this sequence is a man in his thirties or forties in good health and CMV-seropositive. Sequenced sample: PBMCs. The CDR3: CASSLSGLAGKTQETQYF. The CDR3 DNA reads as TGTGCCAGCAGTTTGAGTGGACTAGCGGGAAAAACCCAAGAGACCCAGTACTTC.